This TCR beta chain was recovered during a study of blood T cell repertoires in COVID-19. Overall study: Sites in the United States, Italy and Spain provided acute and convalescent COVID-19 samples. The cDNA or gDNA used as material had been derived from T cells, B-cell-depleted T cells, or PBMCs.

This CDR3 has 12 amino acids. The V gene lost 5 bases and the J gene lost 3 bases, with 4 bases spanning the gap. Germline-derived CDR1 and CDR2 are SGHTA and FQGTGA. In the original analysis: The assay estimated nucleated cells by amplifying reference gene primers. The data were produced by immunoSEQ multiplex PCR, yet TCRdb's version contains in-frame clones alone and is incomplete. V, J and clone size derive from that table, while D and trimming were established from the DNA sequence. The table includes 120,000 or so clones, around nine tenths detected once. This chain uses TRBV7-3 with TRBJ2-2; D uncertain. The material sequenced was peripheral blood. The TCR originated in a woman older than 75 with acute or convalescent COVID-19. The CDR3 DNA reads TGTGCCAGCAGCCCCTACACCGGGGAGCTGTTTTTT. It translates to CASSPYTGELFF.